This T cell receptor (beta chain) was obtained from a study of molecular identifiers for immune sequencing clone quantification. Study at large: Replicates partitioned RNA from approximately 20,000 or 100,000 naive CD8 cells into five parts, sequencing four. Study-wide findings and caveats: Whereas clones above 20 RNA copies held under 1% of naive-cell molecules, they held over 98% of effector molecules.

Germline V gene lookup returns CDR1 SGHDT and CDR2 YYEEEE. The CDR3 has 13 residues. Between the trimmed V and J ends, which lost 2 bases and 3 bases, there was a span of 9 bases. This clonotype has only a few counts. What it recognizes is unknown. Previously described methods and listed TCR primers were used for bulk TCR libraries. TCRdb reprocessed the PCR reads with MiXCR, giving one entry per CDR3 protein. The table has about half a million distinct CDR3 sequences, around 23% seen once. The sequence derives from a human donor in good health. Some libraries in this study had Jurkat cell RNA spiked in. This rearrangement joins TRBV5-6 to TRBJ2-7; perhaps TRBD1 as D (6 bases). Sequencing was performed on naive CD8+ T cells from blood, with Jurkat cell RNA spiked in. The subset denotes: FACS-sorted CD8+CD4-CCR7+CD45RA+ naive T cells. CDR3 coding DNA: TGTGCCAGCAGCTTCGACAGGAACTACGAGCAGTACTTC. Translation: CASSFDRNYEQYF.